The 18 T cell receptor beta chains below all came from one sample that was sequenced in a study of blood T cell repertoires in COVID-19. TCRdb keeps only in-frame clones here, not all; method: immunoSEQ multiplex PCR. The sample lists 250,000 to 300,000 clones, 81% occurring once. The sample consisted of peripheral blood. Receptor source: a woman aged 60-75 years with active or convalescent COVID-19.

V usage is TRBV3-1 (or the pseudogene TRBV3-2) and J usage is TRBJ2-7; no definite D call. CDR3 length equals 13 residues. The germline V gene encodes CDR1 LGHDT and CDR2 YNNKEL (reference sequence). V was trimmed by 1 base and J by 3 bases, leaving 7 bases between them. The CDR3 sequence is CASSQVNSYEQYF. The DNA of the CDR3 is TGTGCCAGCAGCCAAGTGAACAGCTACGAGCAGTACTTC.

The chain is built from TRBV30 and TRBJ2-3, with D tentatively TRBD2 (6 bases). The CDR3 is 14 amino acids. Trimming stripped 2 bases from V and 5 bases from J, with 14 bases between. Germline V gene data show CDR1 as GTSNPN and CDR2 as SVGIG (reference sequence). CDR3: CAWSIIGSGDTQYF. Here the CDR3 DNA reads TGTGCCTGGAGTATAATCGGGAGCGGAGATACGCAGTATTTT.

This clone was detected once. The V call is TRBV12-3 or TRBV12-4, the J call TRBJ1-1; D unclear. The CDR3 runs to 13 residues. V shed 1 base and J shed 5 bases, with 8 bases lying between them. For the CDR3, the DNA is TGTGCCAGCAGTTTAGAGACTGGTACTGAAGCTTTCTTT. It codes for CASSLETGTEAFF.

The chain joins TRBV2 to TRBJ1-1; TRBD1 agrees at 7 bases. CDR1 is SNHLY and CDR2 is FYNNEI in the germline V gene. The CDR3 totals 15 residues. Trimming removed 6 bases from V and 4 bases from J; junction bases left unmatched: 11. CDR3 in DNA: TGTGCCAGCAGGACGGGACAGAACTTCCCCACTGAAGCTTTCTTT. It is translated as CASRTGQNFPTEAFF.

Worth noting for this clone: Distinct nucleotide sequences in the sample also encode this CDR3. The V and J genes are TRBV3-1 (or the pseudogene TRBV3-2) and TRBJ1-3; 10 nucleotides line up with TRBD1. From germline, CDR1 is LGHDT and CDR2 YNNKEL (reference sequence). Trimming at V came to 4 bases and at J to 0 bases, leaving 3 bases not matched to a gene. The CDR3 has 16 amino acids. CDR3 sequence: CASSPGQGSSGNTIYF. The CDR3 nucleotides are TGTGCCAGCAGCCCGGGACAGGGGTCCTCTGGAAACACCATATATTTT.

The chain employs TRBV12-3 or TRBV12-4 and TRBJ2-1; 8 nucleotides match TRBD1. The CDR3 covers 12 residues. The J segment lost 4 bases and the V segment lost 11 bases, leaving 4 bases of the junction unmatched. This CDR3 reads CAVGQGYNEQFF. CDR3 coding DNA: TGTGCCGTCGGACAGGGTTACAATGAGCAGTTCTTC.

This clone was counted a single time. The sample has other DNA sequences that encode this CDR3 too. The rearrangement links TRBV11-2 to TRBJ2-7, with D possibly being TRBD1 (5 bases). Deletions cut 1 base from V and 2 bases from J, with 6 bases between. The CDR3 is made up of 13 amino acids. Germline V CDR1 and CDR2: SGHAT, FQNNGV. CDR3 residues: CASSLGGPYEQYF. The DNA for the CDR3 is TGTGCCAGCAGCTTAGGGGGCCCCTACGAGCAGTACTTC.

CDR3 DNA: TGTGCCAGCAGTTTATGGGGGACCGGGACAGAAAAAGAGACCCAGTACTTC. The encoded protein is CASSLWGTGTEKETQYF. The gene calls are TRBV27 and TRBJ2-5, with 7 positions matching TRBD1. This CDR3 contains 17 residues. V lost 1 base, J lost 3 bases, and 11 bases stayed unmatched. The V gene's germline CDR1 is MNHEY and CDR2 SMNVEV (reference sequence).

The genes are TRBV9 and TRBJ2-3, with D uncertain. CDR1 SGDLS and CDR2 YYNGEE come from the germline V gene. The CDR3 spans 14 residues. Trimming removed 2 bases at V and 0 bases at J, with 7 bases between. The CDR3 here is CASSVLPSTDTQYF. The CDR3 bases are TGTGCCAGCAGCGTCCTCCCTAGCACAGATACGCAGTATTTT.

This rearrangement joins TRBV5-1 to TRBJ2-5, with 12 bases identical to TRBD2. Germline V CDR1 and CDR2: SGHRS, YFSETQ. The CDR3 length is 16 residues. J was trimmed by 1 base and V by 4 bases; bases with no gene match: 5. The CDR3 region is CASSARTSGTQETQYF. The CDR3 DNA follows: TGCGCCAGCAGCGCGCGGACTAGCGGGACCCAAGAGACCCAGTACTTC.

The chain employs TRBV9 and TRBJ1-2; a possible D gene is TRBD1 (5 bases). Trimming stripped 0 bases from V and 2 bases from J, with 8 bases between. Germline assignment: CDR1 SGDLS and CDR2 YYNGEE. This CDR3 comprises 14 residues. CDR3 sequence (DNA): TGTGCCAGCAGCGTAGGGGGCAGGAACTATGGCTACACCTTC. It is translated as CASSVGGRNYGYTF.

The V and J genes are TRBV7-8 and TRBJ2-3; 7 bases line up with TRBD2. The CDR3 runs 18 residues. Germline-derived CDR1 and CDR2 are SGHVS and FQNEAQ. After removal of 4 bases from V and 0 bases from J, the junction contained 13 bases not matched to a gene. CDR3 DNA sequence: TGTGCCAGCAGCTCGGGGGAGGCTAGCGGATTTAGCACAGATACGCAGTATTTT. Its translation is CASSSGEASGFSTDTQYF.

V gene TRBV7-9 combines with J gene TRBJ2-1; TRBD1 aligns across 10 bases. This CDR3 has 17 amino acids. Per germline, CDR1 SEHNR and CDR2 FQNEAQ (reference sequence). Trimming removed 5 bases from V and 5 bases from J; junction bases left unmatched: 12. The CDR3 nucleotides read TGTGCCAGCAGCCGAATCGAAACCGGGACAGGGGACAATGAGCAGTTCTTC. This gives the protein CASSRIETGTGDNEQFF.

V gene TRBV6-2 or TRBV6-3 combines with J gene TRBJ2-5; possible D gene TRBD1, 5 bases. CDR1 and CDR2 from the germline V gene are MNHEY and SVGEGT. V dropped 0 bases and J dropped 4 bases, with 12 bases sitting between them. This CDR3 is built from 15 residues. The CDR3 is CASSYSGQTGETQYF. CDR3 DNA sequence: TGTGCCAGCAGTTACTCGGGGCAGACCGGAGAGACCCAGTACTTC.

The chain recombines TRBV6-1 with TRBJ2-7, with 14 bases that match TRBD2. The ends lost 0 bases at V and 5 bases at J; junction bases unmatched: 6. CDR1 is MNHNS, CDR2 SASEGT, per germline. This CDR3 is built from 17 residues. CDR3 DNA: TGTGCCAGCAGTGAAGCTCCGGGACTAGCGGGGGTGGACGAGCAGTACTTC. It specifies CASSEAPGLAGVDEQYF.

This chain joins TRBV7-3 and TRBJ2-5, with TRBD2 as a possible D gene (6 bases). The CDR3 is 13 amino acids. Germline loops: CDR1 SGHTA, CDR2 FQGTGA. Between the trimmed V and J ends, which lost 4 bases and 5 bases, there was a span of 11 bases. The CDR3 loop reads CASSWWGEETQYF. The DNA of the CDR3 is TGTGCCAGCAGCTGGTGGGGGGAGGAGACCCAGTACTTC. Using reference TRBV7-3 and TRBJ2-5 for the parts outside the CDR3, the full variable domain is GAGVSQTPSNKVTEKGKYVELRCDPISGHTALYWYRQSLGQGPEFLIYFQGTGAADDSGLPNDRFFAVRPEGSVSTLKIQRTERGDSAVYLCASSWWGEETQYFGPGTRLLVL.

The V and J genes are TRBV27 and TRBJ2-7, with 8 bases matching TRBD2. Germline assignment: CDR1 MNHEY and CDR2 SMNVEV (reference sequence). J gave up 3 bases and V 5 bases, and 9 bases lay outside the gene matches. The CDR3 spans 15 residues. This CDR3 reads CASSPRRGGGYEQYF. The CDR3 nucleotides read TGTGCCAGCAGTCCACGCCGGGGGGGCGGCTACGAGCAGTACTTC.

The chain couples TRBV5-4 to TRBJ2-4; 8 nucleotides align to TRBD1. Germline loops: CDR1 SGHNT, CDR2 YYREEE (reference sequence). This CDR3 has 16 amino acids. The junction had 9 bases not matched to a gene; V was cut back by 4 bases and J by 3 bases. For the CDR3, the DNA is TGTGCCAGCAGCCTTGGACAGGGTGTAGGCAAAAACATTCAGTACTTC. It yields the protein CASSLGQGVGKNIQYF.